This T cell receptor beta chain was documented in a study of blood T cell repertoires in COVID-19. Authors' data handling: Researchers report that nucleated cell counts were estimated from reference gene primer amplification. The method was immunoSEQ multiplex PCR; TCRdb's version includes in-frame clones alone and lacks a portion of them. V, J and clone size were drawn from that table, and D and trimming were deduced from the DNA. Altogether about 360,000 clones are present, 80% to 90% being singletons, with the ten largest covering around 2%. Germline CDR1 is LNHDA and CDR2 is SQIVND (reference sequence). Trimming stripped 3 bases from V and 1 base from J, with 8 bases between. This CDR3 is 14 amino acids long.

This TCR was recovered from a man between 40 and 49 years old in a cohort exposed to, infected with or recovered from COVID-19 (not recorded which). V usage is TRBV19 and J usage is TRBJ2-3; D might be TRBD2 (5 bases). The source material was PBMCs or T cells enriched from blood (not recorded which). As DNA, the CDR3 is TGTGCCAGTAGTATCGGGGTTCGCACAGATACGCAGTATTTT. Its protein is CASSIGVRTDTQYF.